This T cell receptor (beta chain) was found in a study of blood T cell repertoires in COVID-19. Looking at the study overall: T cells, B-cell-depleted T cells, or PBMCs provided the cDNA or gDNA that served as material.

The V and J ends lost 3 bases and 1 base respectively, with 9 bases between them. CDR1 SGHTA and CDR2 FQGTGA come from the germline V gene. This CDR3 is 14 amino acids long. Original data processing: From reference gene primer amplification, estimates of nucleated cell counts were derived. Profiled with immunoSEQ multiplex PCR; TCRdb holds only in-frame clones, not every one. From that table come the V and J calls and clone size; the DNA was used to work out D and trimming. The sample yields around 89,000 clones, 80% to 90% seen once. J is TRBJ1-1 and V is TRBV7-3; TRBD1 might be the D (6 bases). The sequenced sample consisted of peripheral blood. The receptor's source is a man aged 45-65 years with acute or convalescent COVID-19. The CDR3 coding sequence is TGTGCCAGCAGCTTGGGACATACGAACACTGAAGCTTTCTTT. Translated, it gives CASSLGHTNTEAFF. Using reference TRBV7-3 and TRBJ1-1 for the parts outside the CDR3, the full variable domain is GAGVSQTPSNKVTEKGKYVELRCDPISGHTALYWYRQSLGQGPEFLIYFQGTGAADDSGLPNDRFFAVRPEGSVSTLKIQRTERGDSAVYLCASSLGHTNTEAFFGQGTRLTVV.